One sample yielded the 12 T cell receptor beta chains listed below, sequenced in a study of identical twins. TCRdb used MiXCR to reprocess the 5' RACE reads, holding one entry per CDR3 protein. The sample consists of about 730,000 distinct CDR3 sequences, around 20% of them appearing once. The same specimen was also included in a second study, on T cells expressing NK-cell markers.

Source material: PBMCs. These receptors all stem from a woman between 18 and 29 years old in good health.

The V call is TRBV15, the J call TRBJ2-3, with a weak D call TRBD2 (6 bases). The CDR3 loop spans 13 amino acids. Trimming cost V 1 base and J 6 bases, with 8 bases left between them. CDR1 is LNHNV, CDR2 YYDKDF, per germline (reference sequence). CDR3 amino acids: CATSRVGRDTQYF. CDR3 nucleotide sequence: TGTGCCACCAGCAGAGTGGGGAGGGATACGCAGTATTTT. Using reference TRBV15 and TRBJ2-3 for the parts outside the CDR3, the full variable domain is DAMVIQNPRYQVTQFGKPVTLSCSQTLNHNVMYWYQQKSSQAPKLLFHYYDKDFNNEADTPDNFQSRRPNTSFCFLDIRSPGLGDTAMYLCATSRVGRDTQYFGPGTRLTVL.

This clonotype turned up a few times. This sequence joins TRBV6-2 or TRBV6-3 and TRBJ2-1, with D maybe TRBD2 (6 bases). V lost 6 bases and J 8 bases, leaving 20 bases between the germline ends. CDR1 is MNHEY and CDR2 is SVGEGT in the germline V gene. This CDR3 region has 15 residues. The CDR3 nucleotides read TGTGCCAGCAGCATTTTGGCGGGAAGGGGCGATGAGCAGTTCTTC. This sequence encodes CASSILAGRGDEQFF.

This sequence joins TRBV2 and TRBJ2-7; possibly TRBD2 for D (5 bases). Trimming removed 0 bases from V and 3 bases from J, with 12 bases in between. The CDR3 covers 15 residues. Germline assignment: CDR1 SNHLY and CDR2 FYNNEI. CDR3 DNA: TGTGCCAGCAGTGAAGCGCCTACCGGGGTCTACGAGCAGTACTTC. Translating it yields CASSEAPTGVYEQYF. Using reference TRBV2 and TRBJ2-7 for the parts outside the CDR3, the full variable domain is EPEVTQTPSHQVTQMGQEVILRCVPISNHLYFYWYRQILGQKVEFLVSFYNNEISEKSEIFDDQFSVERPDGSNFTLKIRSTKLEDSAMYFCASSEAPTGVYEQYFGPGTRLTVT.

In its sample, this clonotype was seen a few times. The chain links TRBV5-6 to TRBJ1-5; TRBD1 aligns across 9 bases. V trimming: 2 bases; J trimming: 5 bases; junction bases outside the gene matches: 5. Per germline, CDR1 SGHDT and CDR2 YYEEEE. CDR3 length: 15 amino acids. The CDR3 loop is CASSFRGQGDQPQHF. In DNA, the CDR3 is TGTGCCAGCAGCTTCAGGGGACAGGGCGATCAGCCCCAGCATTTT.

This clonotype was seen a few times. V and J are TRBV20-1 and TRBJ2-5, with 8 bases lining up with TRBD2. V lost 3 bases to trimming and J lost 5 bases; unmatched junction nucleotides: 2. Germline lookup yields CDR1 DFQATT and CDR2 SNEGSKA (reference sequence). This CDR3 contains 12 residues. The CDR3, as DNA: TGCAGTGCTAGTAGCGGGGTGGAGACCCAGTACTTC. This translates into CSASSGVETQYF.

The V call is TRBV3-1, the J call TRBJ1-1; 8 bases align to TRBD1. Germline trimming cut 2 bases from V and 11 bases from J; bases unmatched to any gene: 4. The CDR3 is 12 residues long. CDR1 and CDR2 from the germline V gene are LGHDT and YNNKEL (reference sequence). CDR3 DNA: TGTGCCAGCAGCCAACTGGACAGGGTGGCTTTCTTT. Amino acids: CASSQLDRVAFF.

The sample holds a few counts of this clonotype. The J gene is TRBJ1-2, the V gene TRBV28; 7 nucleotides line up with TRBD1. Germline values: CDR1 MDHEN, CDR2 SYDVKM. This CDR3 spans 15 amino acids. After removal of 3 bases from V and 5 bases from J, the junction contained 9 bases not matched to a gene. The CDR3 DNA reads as TGTGCCAGCAGTTTCCCTAACGCAGGGGGTTATGGCTACACCTTC. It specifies CASSFPNAGGYGYTF.

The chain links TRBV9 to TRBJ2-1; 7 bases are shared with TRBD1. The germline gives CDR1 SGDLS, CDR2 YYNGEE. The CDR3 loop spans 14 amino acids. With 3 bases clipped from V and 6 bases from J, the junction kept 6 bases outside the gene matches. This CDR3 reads CASSEWGQPNEQFF. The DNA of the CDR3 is TGTGCCAGCAGCGAGTGGGGACAGCCCAATGAGCAGTTCTTC.

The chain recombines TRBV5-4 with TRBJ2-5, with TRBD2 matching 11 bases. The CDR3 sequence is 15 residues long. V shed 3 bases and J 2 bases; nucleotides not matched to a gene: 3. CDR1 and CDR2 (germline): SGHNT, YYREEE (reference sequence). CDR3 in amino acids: CASSWGTSGQETQYF. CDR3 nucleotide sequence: TGTGCCAGCAGCTGGGGGACTAGCGGACAAGAGACCCAGTACTTC.

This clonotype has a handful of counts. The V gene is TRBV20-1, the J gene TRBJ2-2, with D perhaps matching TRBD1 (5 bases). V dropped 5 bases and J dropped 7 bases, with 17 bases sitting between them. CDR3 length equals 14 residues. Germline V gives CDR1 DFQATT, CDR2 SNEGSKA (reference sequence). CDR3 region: CSAGETGLGGELFF. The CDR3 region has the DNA TGCAGTGCTGGTGAAACAGGTTTGGGCGGGGAGCTGTTTTTT.

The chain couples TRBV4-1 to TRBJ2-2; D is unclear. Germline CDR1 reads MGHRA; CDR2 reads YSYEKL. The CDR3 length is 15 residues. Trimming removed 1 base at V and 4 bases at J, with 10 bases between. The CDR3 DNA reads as TGCGCCAGCAGCCAAGTGGCCGGAATCACCGGGGAGCTGTTTTTT. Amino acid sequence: CASSQVAGITGELFF.

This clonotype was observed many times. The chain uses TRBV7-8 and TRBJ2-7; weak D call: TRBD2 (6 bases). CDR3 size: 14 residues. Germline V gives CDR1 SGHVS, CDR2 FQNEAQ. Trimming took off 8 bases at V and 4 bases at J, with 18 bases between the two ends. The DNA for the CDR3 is TGTGCCAGCCGCAATGACAAGGCGGGGTACGAGCAGTACTTC. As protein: CASRNDKAGYEQYF.